These 16 T cell receptor beta chains originate from one sample sequenced in a study of response to subunit inactivated influenza vaccine. Via MiXCR, TCRdb re-called the RT-PCR reads, giving one row per CDR3 protein. The data show around 190,000 distinct CDR3 sequences, around 9.2% seen once. Sequenced material: non-naive T cells sorted from PBMCs, taken on the day of vaccination. The receptors stem from a man aged 45 to 65 who received an inactivated influenza vaccine.

By its share, this clonotype is medium-sized. This chain's CDR3 is CASSQLTLNTGELFF. The CDR3 coding sequence is TGTGCCAGCAGCCAGCTGACTCTGAACACCGGGGAGCTGTTTTTT. The chain has TRBV3-1 and TRBJ2-2; D unresolved. The CDR3 length is 15 residues. The germline V gene has CDR1 LGHDT and CDR2 YNNKEL (reference sequence). Trimming cost V 3 bases and J 1 base, with 9 bases left between them.

This clonotype was seen ten or more times. The chain is built from TRBV6-2 or TRBV6-3 and TRBJ2-1, with D possibly matching TRBD2 (6 bases). From germline, CDR1 is MNHEY and CDR2 SVGEGT. Trimming pared 5 bases from V and 2 bases from J, leaving 13 bases between. The CDR3 covers 15 residues. CDR3 sequence (DNA): TGTGCCAGCAGTGAGCAGGGCGGGGCCTACAATGAGCAGTTCTTC. Protein: CASSEQGGAYNEQFF.

This clonotype was seen ten or more times. The J gene is TRBJ1-6, the V gene TRBV11-2, with unresolved D. The germline gives CDR1 SGHAT, CDR2 FQNNGV. V dropped 5 bases and J dropped 0 bases, with 20 bases sitting between them. CDR3 size: 19 residues. CDR3 in amino acids: CASSPRGWGSSSYNSPLHF. CDR3 sequence (DNA): TGTGCCAGCAGCCCCCGTGGGTGGGGTTCGAGCTCCTATAATTCACCCCTCCACTTT.

This clonotype was seen only a few times. The chain combines TRBV7-2 with TRBJ2-5; TRBD1 or TRBD2 may be the D gene (5 bases each). The V gene's germline CDR1 is SGHTA and CDR2 FQGNSA. V lost 4 bases to trimming and J lost 1 base, with 13 bases between them. The CDR3 length is 15 residues. The CDR3 DNA reads TGTGCCAGCAGCTCGCTCGCAGGGAGCCAAGAGACCCAGTACTTC. Protein: CASSSLAGSQETQYF.

Only a few counts were recorded for this clonotype. The genes are TRBV4-2 and TRBJ2-1, with 12 bases identical to TRBD2. Trimming at V came to 0 bases and at J to 10 bases, leaving 7 bases not matched to a gene. Germline lookup yields CDR1 LGHNA and CDR2 YNFKEQ. This CDR3 has 16 amino acids. CDR3 region: CASSQEGLAGGREQFF. The CDR3, as DNA: TGTGCCAGCAGCCAAGAGGGGCTAGCGGGAGGGCGAGAGCAGTTCTTC.

This clonotype has ten or more counts. The V call is TRBV12-3 or TRBV12-4, the J call TRBJ2-2, with D perhaps matching TRBD1 (5 bases). This CDR3 is built from 15 residues. V lost 3 bases and J 3 bases, leaving 11 bases between the germline ends. This CDR3 is CASSLGQGHTGELFF. CDR3 nucleotide sequence: TGTGCCAGCAGTTTGGGGCAGGGTCACACCGGGGAGCTGTTTTTT.

Within the sample, this clonotype is medium-sized. The V call is TRBV30, the J call TRBJ1-1; D gene unclear. Trimming stripped 0 bases from V and 1 base from J, with 3 bases between. The CDR3 is 12 residues long. Germline V gene lookup returns CDR1 GTSNPN and CDR2 SVGIG (reference sequence). CDR3 residues: CAWSVGNTEAFF. The CDR3 nucleotides read TGTGCCTGGAGTGTTGGGAACACTGAAGCTTTCTTT.

The rearrangement uses TRBV28 and TRBJ1-5; 7 bases are a match to TRBD1. Germline trimming cut 5 bases from V and 6 bases from J; bases unmatched to any gene: 7. Germline-derived CDR1 and CDR2 are MDHEN and SYDVKM. The CDR3 is made up of 14 amino acids. CDR3 nucleotides: TGTGCCAGCAGTCGGGACAGTACTACTCAGCCCCAGCATTTT. Protein product: CASSRDSTTQPQHF.

This clonotype appeared a few times. The CDR3 sequence: CSARNPEDSYEQYF. CDR3 sequence (DNA): TGCAGTGCTAGAAATCCAGAGGACTCCTACGAGCAGTACTTC. This rearrangement joins TRBV20-1 to TRBJ2-7; no clear D. Germline V lookup: CDR1 DFQATT, CDR2 SNEGSKA (reference sequence). Trimming shortened V by 2 bases and J by 0 bases, and 11 bases separated the two germline ends. The CDR3 is 14 amino acids.

This clonotype was seen ten or more times. This chain links TRBV29-1 with TRBJ2-5, with 9 positions matching TRBD1. V shed 2 bases and J 7 bases; nucleotides not matched to a gene: 11. The CDR3 is 15 residues long. CDR1 and CDR2 from the germline V gene are SQVTM and ANQGSEA. CDR3 region: CSVEPFDRGSGTQYF. As DNA, the CDR3 is TGCAGCGTTGAACCTTTCGACAGGGGGAGTGGGACCCAGTACTTC. Combining the CDR3 with reference TRBV29-1 and TRBJ2-5 gives the whole variable domain SAVISQKPSRDICQRGTSLTIQCQVDSQVTMMFWYRQQPGQSLTLIATANQGSEATYESGFVIDKFPISRPNLTFSTLTVSNMSPEDSSIYLCSVEPFDRGSGTQYFGPGTRLLVL.

The chain employs TRBV7-6 and TRBJ2-2; a weak D match, TRBD2 (6 bases). Trimming left V 0 bases short and J 6 bases short, with 8 bases between. CDR1 and CDR2 (germline): SGHVS, FNYEAQ. The CDR3 totals 14 residues. In DNA, the CDR3 is TGTGCCAGCAGCTTAGCCAGGGAGGCCGGGGAGCTGTTTTTT. It specifies CASSLAREAGELFF.

This chain uses TRBV30 with TRBJ2-6; D is tentatively TRBD1 or TRBD2 (5 bases each). The germline V gene has CDR1 GTSNPN and CDR2 SVGIG (reference sequence). This CDR3 is built from 14 residues. Trimming stripped 5 bases from V and 2 bases from J, with 10 bases between. CDR3 sequence reads: CAWGVGAGANVLTF. CDR3 bases: TGTGCCTGGGGCGTGGGGGCTGGGGCCAACGTCCTGACTTTC.

This sequence joins TRBV9 and TRBJ1-6; D perhaps matches TRBD1 (6 bases). The CDR3 sequence is 15 residues long. V shed 0 bases and J shed 6 bases, with 10 bases lying between them. CDR1 and CDR2 (germline): SGDLS, YYNGEE. Here the CDR3 reads CASSVGVRGNSPLHF. In nucleotides, the CDR3 is TGTGCCAGCAGCGTAGGGGTCAGGGGTAATTCACCCCTCCACTTT. Full variable domain (outside the CDR3, taken from reference TRBV9 and TRBJ1-6): DSGVTQTPKHLITATGQRVTLRCSPRSGDLSVYWYQQSLDQGLQFLIQYYNGEERAKGNILERFSAQQFPDLHSELNLSSLELGDSALYFCASSVGVRGNSPLHFGNGTRLTVT.

This clonotype has only a few counts. The V gene is TRBV6-2 or TRBV6-3, the J gene TRBJ2-5; 7 bases fit TRBD1. This CDR3 spans 11 amino acids. Germline V gene data show CDR1 as MNHEY and CDR2 as SVGEGT. The CDR3 DNA is TGTACTACAGGGGCTCGGGAGACCCAGTACTTC. It translates to CTTGARETQYF.

This clonotype came up a few times. The gene calls are TRBV7-2 and TRBJ2-1, with 10 positions matching TRBD1. The V and J ends lost 1 base and 9 bases, in that order; junction bases with no gene match: 3. CDR3 length: 14 residues. Germline loops: CDR1 SGHTA, CDR2 FQGNSA. CDR3 sequence reads: CASSLVRTGGEQFF. The CDR3 DNA sequence: TGTGCCAGCAGCTTAGTCCGGACAGGGGGTGAGCAGTTCTTC.

This sequence joins TRBV10-3 and TRBJ2-3; 7 bases agree with TRBD1. This CDR3 contains 15 residues. Looked up from germline, CDR1 is ENHRY and CDR2 is SYGVKD. The V segment lost 6 bases and the J segment 0 bases; nucleotides outside the gene matches: 6. CDR3 amino acids: CAISETGISTDTQYF. CDR3 DNA: TGTGCCATCAGCGAGACAGGGATTAGCACAGATACGCAGTATTTT.